Listed below are T cell receptor beta chains from one sample, sequenced in a study of monozygotic twins with inflammatory bowel disease. TCRdb reanalyzed the 5' RACE reads and collapses them to one entry per CDR3 protein, without DNA. Its listing shows approximately 160,000 distinct CDR3 sequences. What was sequenced was blood. These receptors were collected from a human donor with ulcerative colitis or Crohn's disease, or a healthy co-twin of an affected twin (not recorded which). CDR3s include the opening cysteine and the closing phenylalanine or tryptophan.

V gene,J gene,CDR3 protein
TRBV4-1,TRBJ2-7,CASSTPGVISYEQYF
TRBV18,TRBJ2-3,CASSGGDTQYF
TRBV6-2/TRBV6-3,TRBJ2-1,CASSQIGGRADEQFF
TRBV4-2,TRBJ2-2,CAGSQESRGTGELFF
TRBV7-9,TRBJ2-5,CASSDRAGETQYF
TRBV7-2,TRBJ2-3,CASSLEWTDTQYF
TRBV5-1,TRBJ2-7,CASSLTVGQGIYEQYF
TRBV28,TRBJ1-1,CAVEAGRLNTEAFF
TRBV5-6,TRBJ2-4,CASSLGVAKNIQYF
TRBV6-5,TRBJ1-1,CAVYREGYTEAFF
TRBV6-5,TRBJ2-7,CASIPIGSYEQYF
TRBV28,TRBJ2-3,CASSFPRGQGADTQYF
TRBV18,TRBJ2-2,CASSKRDSLYANTGELFF
TRBV7-7,TRBJ1-5,CASSRAKPGQAPNQPQHF